Below are 28 T cell receptor beta chains sequenced from a single sample in a study of cytomegalovirus exposure and HLA in healthy donors. This PCR relied on a set of 60 Vbeta primers and 13 Jbeta primers. TCRdb keeps only in-frame clones here, not all; method: immunoSEQ multiplex PCR. The table has 75,000 to 100,000 clones, 6.5% to 8% seen once; the top ten hold over 2%. What was sequenced was PBMCs. The receptors stem from a middle-aged man in good health and CMV-seronegative.

There are a few counts of this clone. This chain uses TRBV5-4 with TRBJ2-3; 9 bases are a match to TRBD2. Trimming took 6 bases from V and 4 from J; bases not matched to a gene: 12. This CDR3 is built from 16 residues. The germline gives CDR1 SGHNT, CDR2 YYREEE (reference sequence). The CDR3 bases are TGTGCCAGCACCGTAACTTTAGCGGGAGCGGCAGATACGCAGTATTTT. This translates into CASTVTLAGAADTQYF.

This chain connects TRBV5-4 to TRBJ2-5; 8 bases are shared with TRBD1. Germline assignment: CDR1 SGHNT and CDR2 YYREEE (reference sequence). CDR3 length: 14 amino acids. V lost 1 base and J lost 2; bases outside the gene matches: 1. CDR3 sequence (DNA): TGTGCCAGCAGCTTGCGGACAGGGCAAGAGACCCAGTACTTC. Encoded protein: CASSLRTGQETQYF.

The J gene is TRBJ2-7, the V gene TRBV19; 8 nucleotides agree with TRBD2. This CDR3 comprises 13 residues. The V segment lost 9 bases and the J segment 2 bases; nucleotides outside the gene matches: 6. Germline V gene sequence: CDR1 LNHDA, CDR2 SQIVND (reference sequence). For the CDR3, the DNA is TGTGCCAGCAGTGGCGGGGGGACCTACGAGCAGTACTTC. Protein sequence: CASSGGGTYEQYF.

The chain employs TRBV13 and TRBJ1-1; perhaps TRBD1 as D (6 bases). From germline, CDR1 is PRHDT and CDR2 FYEKMQ (reference sequence). This CDR3 has 14 amino acids. Trimming took 5 bases from V and 2 from J, leaving 12 bases between them. The CDR3 nucleotides are TGTGCCAGCAGCATCGGGACACCAAACACTGAAGCTTTCTTT. The encoded protein is CASSIGTPNTEAFF.

V is TRBV10-2 and J is TRBJ2-1, with D possibly being TRBD2 (6 bases). Germline CDR1 is WSHSY and CDR2 is SAAADI. The CDR3 totals 16 residues. V lost 7 bases and J 6 bases, leaving 22 bases between the germline ends. CDR3 loop: CASTDGSRSSFNEQFF. CDR3 nucleotides: TGCGCCAGCACCGACGGGAGCCGTTCGTCTTTCAATGAGCAGTTCTTC.

This clone was picked up a small number of times. V is TRBV4-1 and J is TRBJ2-1; TRBD2 agrees at 8 bases. Germline V gene sequence: CDR1 MGHRA, CDR2 YSYEKL. The CDR3 totals 17 residues. Germline trimming cut 0 bases from V and 2 bases from J; bases unmatched to any gene: 6. This chain's CDR3 is CASSQEGRGGTYNEQFF. For the CDR3, the DNA is TGCGCCAGCAGCCAAGAGGGTCGGGGGGGGACCTACAATGAGCAGTTCTTC.

The V and J genes are TRBV2 and TRBJ2-7, with D tentatively TRBD1 (5 bases). This CDR3 is built from 13 residues. Trimming pared 6 bases from V and 7 bases from J, leaving 16 bases between. Germline CDR1 and CDR2: SNHLY and FYNNEI. The CDR3, as DNA: TGTGCCAGCAGAGACGGAAGGGGTGGGGAGCAGTACTTC. Protein: CASRDGRGGEQYF.

This clone turned up a few times. The chain uses TRBV11-2 and TRBJ1-2, with 8 positions matching TRBD1. After removal of 5 bases from V and 5 bases from J, the junction contained 13 bases not matched to a gene. The CDR3 has 16 residues. Germline CDR1 SGHAT, CDR2 FQNNGV. This chain's CDR3 is CASSQPPGGTGYGYTF. CDR3 bases: TGTGCCAGCAGCCAACCACCTGGGGGGACAGGATATGGCTACACCTTC.

This clone was picked up a small number of times. This chain links TRBV7-6 with TRBJ2-1; tentative D call: TRBD2 (5 bases). V dropped 5 bases and J dropped 2 bases, with 16 bases sitting between them. This CDR3 is built from 16 residues. The germline gives CDR1 SGHVS, CDR2 FNYEAQ. This CDR3 is CASSLPLGAAYNEQFF. The CDR3 DNA follows: TGTGCCAGCAGCCTACCTCTGGGAGCGGCCTACAATGAGCAGTTCTTC.

This clone was recorded a few times. The chain couples TRBV6-5 to TRBJ2-3, with D perhaps matching TRBD1 (5 bases). This CDR3 region has 14 residues. With 6 bases removed from V and 5 bases from J, the gap between germline ends came to 15 bases. Germline V gene lookup returns CDR1 MNHEY and CDR2 SVGAGI. The DNA for the CDR3 is TGTGCCAGCAGCCTTGGGGCAGTCCTAGATACGCAGTATTTT. Translating gives CASSLGAVLDTQYF.

This clone was counted between two and nine times. V gene TRBV5-1 combines with J gene TRBJ2-2, with 8 bases lining up with TRBD2. After removal of 4 bases from V and 7 bases from J, the junction contained 15 bases not matched to a gene. The CDR3 consists of 17 residues. Germline CDR1 is SGHRS and CDR2 is YFSETQ. The CDR3 loop is CASSPGGVGRSYGELFF. The CDR3 DNA is TGCGCCAGCAGCCCCGGGGGGGTCGGGAGATCTTACGGGGAGCTGTTTTTT. Full variable domain (missing parts from reference TRBV5-1 and TRBJ2-2): KAGVTQTPRYLIKTRGQQVTLSCSPISGHRSVSWYQQTPGQGLQFLFEYFSETQRNKGNFPGRFSGRQFSNSRSEMNVSTLELGDSALYLCASSPGGVGRSYGELFFGEGSRLTVL.

The genes are TRBV6-5 and TRBJ2-2; D is ambiguous. CDR3 size: 13 residues. In germline, CDR1 is MNHEY, CDR2 SVGAGI. V lost 0 bases, J lost 6 bases, and 5 bases lay in between. CDR3 in amino acids: CASSYSEAGELFF. The CDR3 DNA follows: TGTGCCAGCAGTTACTCTGAGGCCGGGGAGCTGTTTTTT.

This clone came up a few times. The chain uses TRBV19 and TRBJ1-2; the D gene is possibly TRBD1 (6 bases). CDR1 LNHDA and CDR2 SQIVND come from the germline V gene (reference sequence). There are 14 residues in the CDR3. With 5 bases removed from V and 3 bases from J, the gap between germline ends came to 13 bases. The CDR3 DNA reads TGTGCCAGTAGTTTTCACAGGGTCGACTATGGCTACACCTTC. Its protein product is CASSFHRVDYGYTF.

J is TRBJ1-4 and V is TRBV5-4, with TRBD1 matching over 8 bases. The CDR3 loop spans 15 amino acids. J gave up 3 bases and V 0 bases, and 1 base lay outside the gene matches. Per germline, CDR1 SGHNT and CDR2 YYREEE (reference sequence). The CDR3 region has the DNA TGTGCCAGCAGCTTGGAGACAGGGGCTAATGAAAAACTGTTTTTT. It specifies CASSLETGANEKLFF. Looking up the rest from reference TRBV5-4 and TRBJ1-4 gives the full variable domain: ETGVTQSPTHLIKTRGQQVTLRCSSQSGHNTVSWYQQALGQGPQFIFQYYREEENGRGNFPPRFSGLQFPNYSSELNVNALELDDSALYLCASSLETGANEKLFFGSGTQLSVL.

This clone was detected a few times. The chain carries TRBV13 and TRBJ2-3; 7 nucleotides match TRBD2. Germline CDR1 is PRHDT and CDR2 is FYEKMQ (reference sequence). Trimming took 5 bases from V and 0 from J; bases not matched to a gene: 5. The CDR3 spans 15 residues. DNA of the CDR3: TGTGCCAGCAGCCGGACTAGGCTTAGCACAGATACGCAGTATTTT. Protein: CASSRTRLSTDTQYF.

This clone appeared a few times. The J gene is TRBJ1-3, the V gene TRBV28; no reliable D call. The V gene's germline CDR1 is MDHEN and CDR2 SYDVKM. V was pared by 10 bases and J by 0 bases, with 13 bases between. The CDR3 contains 14 residues. The CDR3 bases are TGTGCCACCCGCGAATCTGTCTCTGGAAACACCATATATTTT. The encoded protein is CATRESVSGNTIYF.

V gene TRBV10-1 combines with J gene TRBJ2-3; D is unresolved. Trimming pared 0 bases from V and 4 bases from J, leaving 11 bases between. The CDR3 has 15 amino acids. Germline V gene data show CDR1 as WNHNN and CDR2 as SYGVQD (reference sequence). The CDR3, as DNA: TGCGCCAGCAGTGAGTCTCGAGGAACCGCAGATACGCAGTATTTT. Its protein is CASSESRGTADTQYF.

The V call is TRBV2, the J call TRBJ2-1, with TRBD2 identical over 11 bases. V was pared by 8 bases and J by 3 bases, with 9 bases of the junction left unmatched. This CDR3 has 16 residues. Per germline, CDR1 SNHLY and CDR2 FYNNEI. CDR3 bases: TGTGCCAGCTTCCCTAGGGGACTAGCGGTCTACAATGAGCAGTTCTTC. It translates to CASFPRGLAVYNEQFF.

The chain couples TRBV30 to TRBJ1-3, with 7 bases that match TRBD1. In germline, CDR1 is GTSNPN, CDR2 SVGIG (reference sequence). V was clipped by 5 bases and J by 7 bases; unmatched bases: 14. There are 15 residues in the CDR3. CDR3 sequence reads: CAWESATGFRNTIYF. CDR3 in DNA: TGTGCCTGGGAATCCGCGACAGGGTTCAGGAACACCATATATTTT.

This clone was observed a handful of times. This rearrangement joins TRBV6-5 to TRBJ2-7; D not certain. V dropped 2 bases and J dropped 4 bases, with 15 bases sitting between them. Germline V gene sequence: CDR1 MNHEY, CDR2 SVGAGI. The CDR3 is 15 amino acids. The CDR3: CASSYDGQVGYEQYF. The DNA for the CDR3 is TGTGCCAGCAGTTACGATGGGCAGGTTGGATACGAGCAGTACTTC.

This clone has just a few counts. The J gene is TRBJ1-1, the V gene TRBV5-6, with 8 bases aligning to TRBD1. V shed 5 bases and J 8 bases; nucleotides not matched to a gene: 2. CDR1 is SGHDT and CDR2 is YYEEEE in the germline V gene. The CDR3 sequence is 11 residues long. Here the CDR3 reads CASSSGGEAFF. As DNA, the CDR3 is TGTGCCAGCAGTTCAGGGGGCGAAGCTTTCTTT.

This clone was seen a handful of times. The chain carries TRBV14 and TRBJ1-5; D unclear. The CDR3 extends over 14 amino acids. CDR1 SGHDN and CDR2 FVKESK come from the germline V gene. The V and J ends lost 4 bases and 2 bases respectively, with 9 bases between them. The CDR3 region is CASSLAGRNQPQHF. The CDR3 DNA reads as TGTGCCAGCAGCCTCGCGGGCCGCAATCAGCCCCAGCATTTT.

The CDR3 bases are TGTGCCAGCAGTTACTCCGACACCGCTGGAAACACCATATATTTT. Amino acid sequence: CASSYSDTAGNTIYF. The chain joins TRBV6-5 to TRBJ1-3; no definite D call. The CDR3 has 15 amino acids. Trimming cost V 0 bases and J 2 bases, with 8 bases left between them. Germline CDR1 is MNHEY and CDR2 is SVGAGI.

This clone was found a few times. The V call is TRBV5-1, the J call TRBJ1-1; TRBD1 agrees at 7 bases. CDR1 and CDR2 (germline): SGHRS, YFSETQ. CDR3 length equals 13 residues. V lost 7 bases to trimming and J lost 2 bases; unmatched junction nucleotides: 5. The CDR3 sequence is CASGDRANTEAFF. The CDR3 coding sequence is TGCGCCAGCGGAGACAGGGCAAACACTGAAGCTTTCTTT.

CDR3 DNA: TGTGCCAGCAGCTTAGATCGCAGGTCCGCTGGAAACACCATATATTTT. It encodes CASSLDRRSAGNTIYF. This sequence joins TRBV11-2 and TRBJ1-3; D gene ambiguous. Germline V CDR1 and CDR2: SGHAT, FQNNGV. V shed 0 bases and J shed 2 bases, with 11 bases lying between them. This CDR3 contains 16 residues.

This clone was seen a handful of times. The genes are TRBV7-2 and TRBJ2-5; 7 bases fit TRBD1. The CDR3 contains 15 residues. Germline lookup yields CDR1 SGHTA and CDR2 FQGNSA. V lost 1 base to trimming and J lost 3 bases; unmatched junction nucleotides: 5. This CDR3 reads CASSLVPGQKETQYF. DNA for the CDR3: TGTGCCAGCAGCTTAGTACCGGGACAGAAAGAGACCCAGTACTTC.

The chain recombines TRBV6-1 with TRBJ2-7; 11 bases fit TRBD2. CDR3 length: 15 amino acids. Trimming cost V 2 bases and J 0 bases; bases outside gene matches: 0. In germline, CDR1 is MNHNS, CDR2 SASEGT. The CDR3 protein is CASSELAGGSYEQYF. CDR3 in DNA: TGTGCCAGCAGTGAACTAGCGGGAGGCTCCTACGAGCAGTACTTC.

CDR3 loop: CASSQGGGATDTQYF. The CDR3 DNA reads as TGTGCCAGCAGCCAAGGGGGGGGAGCCACAGATACGCAGTATTTT. The chain links TRBV4-2 to TRBJ2-3, with 7 bases lining up with TRBD2. Germline loops: CDR1 LGHNA, CDR2 YNFKEQ. V gave up 1 base and J gave up 2 bases; unmatched junction bases: 3. The CDR3 is 15 residues long.